This T cell receptor beta chain was recovered during a study of identical twins. Findings and caveats of the study: The abundant beta clonotypes from cord blood had fewer insertions, and memory repertoires had none of this. Zero-insertion analyses were open to partial confounding by invariant MAIT and iNKT cells. Models predicted less out-of-frame TCR alpha sharing in monozygotic twins than was found.

At least ten counts were recorded for this clonotype. What it binds is not known. TCRdb called the 5' RACE reads again in MiXCR, with one record for every CDR3 protein. Seen here are 200,000 to 250,000 distinct CDR3 sequences, roughly 13% observed once, and the top ten hold roughly 3.7%. The sample was also reused in another study, on yellow fever vaccine responses in identical twins.

The receptor's source is a woman aged 18-29 years in good health. The specimen sequenced was memory (CD45RO+) T cells sorted from blood.

This CDR3 reads CASKRNNEQFF. The CDR3 nucleotides are TGTGCCAGTAAGAGGAACAATGAGCAGTTCTTC. The chain recombines TRBV19 with TRBJ2-1; no definite D call. The CDR3 loop spans 11 amino acids. V dropped 7 bases and J dropped 5 bases, with 6 bases sitting between them. Germline values: CDR1 LNHDA, CDR2 SQIVND (reference sequence).